These 2 T cell receptor beta chains came from one sample sequenced in a study of blood T cell repertoires in COVID-19. Clones were read by immunoSEQ multiplex PCR, and TCRdb kept only the in-frame ones, dropping some. The data hold 110,000 to 150,000 clones, with 70% to 90% observed a single time. The sample was PBMCs or T cells enriched from blood (not recorded which). The receptors were sampled from a man aged 50-60 years who had recovered from COVID-19.

This chain joins TRBV10-3 and TRBJ2-7, with 13 positions matching TRBD2. J gave up 3 bases and V 6 bases, and 2 bases lay outside the gene matches. Germline loops: CDR1 ENHRY, CDR2 SYGVKD. This CDR3 contains 14 residues. DNA of the CDR3: TGTGCCATCAGCGGGACTAGCGGGAACTACGAGCAGTACTTC. It yields the protein CAISGTSGNYEQYF.

This clone was seen just once. The rearrangement links TRBV9 to TRBJ2-1, with 11 nucleotides matching TRBD2. CDR1 SGDLS and CDR2 YYNGEE come from the germline V gene. The junction had 4 bases not matched to a gene; V was cut back by 4 bases and J by 1 base. CDR3 size: 16 residues. The CDR3 nucleotides are TGTGCCAGCAGCCCTCGACTAGCGGGGTCCTACAATGAGCAGTTCTTC. As protein: CASSPRLAGSYNEQFF.